This T cell receptor beta chain was obtained from a study of siplizumab effects on memory and regulatory T cells. Assays covered some 98,000 TCR templates per sample. Only in-frame clones appear in the TCRdb table, and some are missing; sequencing was by immunoSEQ multiplex PCR. The sample yields approximately 94,000 clones, around 93% seen once. On this clone: Antigen specificity is unknown.

The germline gives CDR1 KGHSH, CDR2 LQKENI. V lost 3 bases to trimming and J lost 6 bases, with 18 bases between them. The CDR3 consists of 16 residues. Study observations and caveats: Naive-or-memory phenotypes were unassignable for roughly 75-96% of proliferating CD4+ or CD8+ clones. In unstimulated cells, naive T cells appeared more diverse than memory T cells and seemed major alloresponse contributors. Tregs proliferating in siplizumab cultures lacked confirmation of their suppressive function.

The V gene is TRBV18, the J gene TRBJ2-1; D uncertain. Sequencing was performed on non-Treg CD4+ T cells sorted from blood. This TCR was recovered from a human donor in good health. The CDR3 bases are TGTGCCAGCTCACCGGTTCAGCCAGGTTCATCCAATGAGCAGTTCTTC. Protein product: CASSPVQPGSSNEQFF. Variable domain in full (rest from reference TRBV18 and TRBJ2-1): NAGVMQNPRHLVRRRGQEARLRCSPMKGHSHVYWYRQLPEEGLKFMVYLQKENIIDESGMPKERFSAEFPKEGPSILRIQQVVRGDSAAYFCASSPVQPGSSNEQFFGPGTRLTVL.